A single sample gave rise to the 6 T cell receptor beta chains below, sequenced in a study of blood T cell repertoires in COVID-19. Assay: immunoSEQ multiplex PCR; the TCRdb copy retains only in-frame clones and omits some. Among 120,000 or so clones listed, approximately 85% were seen once. The sample was peripheral blood. Every receptor here comes from an elderly man with active or convalescent COVID-19.

The chain carries TRBV30 and TRBJ1-3, with TRBD1 matching 12 bases. Germline assignment: CDR1 GTSNPN and CDR2 SVGIG (reference sequence). The CDR3 covers 17 residues. V gave up 1 base and J gave up 9 bases; unmatched junction bases: 13. This CDR3 is CAWSDTGVGTGGFTIYF. DNA of the CDR3: TGTGCCTGGAGTGACACAGGGGTAGGGACAGGGGGCTTCACCATATATTTT. The whole variable domain, filled in from reference TRBV30 and TRBJ1-3, reads SQTIHQWPATLVQPVGSPLSLECTVEGTSNPNLYWYRQAAGRGLQLLFYSVGIGQISSEVPQNLSASRPQDRQFILSSKKLLLSDSGFYLCAWSDTGVGTGGFTIYFGEGSWLTVV.

This clone was seen a few times. The rearrangement links TRBV5-1 to TRBJ2-7; weak D call: TRBD1 (5 bases). The V end was cut by 0 bases, the J end by 4 bases, with 8 bases between. The CDR3 contains 13 residues. The V gene's germline CDR1 is SGHRS and CDR2 YFSETQ. The CDR3 sequence is CASSLVTDYEQYF. DNA of the CDR3: TGCGCCAGCAGCTTGGTGACAGATTACGAGCAGTACTTC.

The chain joins TRBV7-8 to TRBJ2-3; TRBD2 matches at 9 bases. Trimming took 5 bases from V and 3 from J; bases not matched to a gene: 9. Germline values: CDR1 SGHVS, CDR2 FQNEAQ. The CDR3 covers 16 residues. The CDR3 DNA is TGTGCCAGCAGCCGAAGCGGCGGGGGGGCAACAGATACGCAGTATTTT. Protein: CASSRSGGGATDTQYF.

V usage is TRBV28 and J usage is TRBJ2-7; maybe TRBD2 (6 bases). Trimming stripped 4 bases from V and 0 bases from J, with 10 bases between. This CDR3 is built from 14 residues. Per the germline V gene, CDR1 is MDHEN and CDR2 is SYDVKM. In DNA form, the CDR3 reads TGTGCCAGCAGTTCCCCCGGGAGCTCCTACGAGCAGTACTTC. Encoded protein: CASSSPGSSYEQYF.

J is TRBJ2-1 and V is TRBV19, with D tentatively TRBD1 (5 bases). Germline V lookup: CDR1 LNHDA, CDR2 SQIVND (reference sequence). The V gene lost 2 bases and the J gene lost 5 bases, with 7 bases spanning the gap. CDR3 size: 13 residues. CDR3 nucleotide sequence: TGTGCCAGTAGTATAACAGGACACAATGAGCAGTTCTTC. It is translated as CASSITGHNEQFF.

The chain combines TRBV18 with TRBJ1-6, with D unclear. CDR3 size: 14 residues. Germline V CDR1 and CDR2: KGHSH, LQKENI. Trimming pared 3 bases from V and 7 bases from J, leaving 10 bases between. The chain's CDR3 is CASSPSEENSPLHF. Written as DNA, the CDR3 is TGTGCCAGCTCACCGAGCGAGGAGAATTCACCCCTCCACTTT.